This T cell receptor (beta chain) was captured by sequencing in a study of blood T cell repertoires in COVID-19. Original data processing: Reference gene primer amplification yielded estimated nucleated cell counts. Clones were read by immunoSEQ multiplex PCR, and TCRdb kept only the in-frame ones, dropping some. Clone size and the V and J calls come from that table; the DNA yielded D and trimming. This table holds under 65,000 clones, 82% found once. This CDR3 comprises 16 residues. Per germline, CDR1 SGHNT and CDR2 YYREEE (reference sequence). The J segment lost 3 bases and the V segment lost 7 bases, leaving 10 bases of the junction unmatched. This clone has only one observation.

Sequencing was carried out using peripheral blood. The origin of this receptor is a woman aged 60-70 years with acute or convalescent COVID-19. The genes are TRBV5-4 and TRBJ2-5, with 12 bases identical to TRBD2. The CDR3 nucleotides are TGTGCCAGCTCCGGAGGGGCTAGCGGGGGGGAAGAGACCCAGTACTTC. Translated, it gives CASSGGASGGEETQYF.